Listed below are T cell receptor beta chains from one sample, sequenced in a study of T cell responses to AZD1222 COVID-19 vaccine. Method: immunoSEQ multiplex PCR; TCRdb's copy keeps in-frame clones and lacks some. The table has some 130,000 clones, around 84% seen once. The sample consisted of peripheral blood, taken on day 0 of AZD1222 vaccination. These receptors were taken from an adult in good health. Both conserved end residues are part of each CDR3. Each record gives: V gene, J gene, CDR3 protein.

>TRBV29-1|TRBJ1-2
CSVGRGLNYGYTF
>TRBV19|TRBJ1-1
CASTRQGAPFTEAFF
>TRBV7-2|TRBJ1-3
CASSFVRGEGAGNTIYF
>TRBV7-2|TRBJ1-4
CASSVGPGLSNEKLFF
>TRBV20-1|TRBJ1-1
CSGWRPHEAFF
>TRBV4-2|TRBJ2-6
CASSQEGQGASGANVLTF
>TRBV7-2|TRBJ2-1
CASSINYSGNEQFF
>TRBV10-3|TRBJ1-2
CAISDREVGHGYTF
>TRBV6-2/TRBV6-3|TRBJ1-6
CASSSSDNSPLHF
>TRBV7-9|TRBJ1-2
CASSLAGQGNGYTF
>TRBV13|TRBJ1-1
CASSLEGRPGTEAFF
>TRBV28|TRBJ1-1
CASSLPPSRAMNTEAFF
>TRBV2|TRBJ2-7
CAGQGPHVRDRGFSGYYEQYF
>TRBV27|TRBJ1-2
CASSQTISHYGYTF
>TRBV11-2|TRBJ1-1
CASSLVGTEAFF
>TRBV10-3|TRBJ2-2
CAIQVGTANTGELFF
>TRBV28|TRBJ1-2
CASSLPGKGYTF
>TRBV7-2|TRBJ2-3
CASSLKYTDTQYF
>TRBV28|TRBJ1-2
CASSLTGRGYTF
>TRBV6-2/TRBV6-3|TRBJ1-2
CASSYRAGGNYGYTF
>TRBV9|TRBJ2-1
CASSVDPAGNNEQFF
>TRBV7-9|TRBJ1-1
CASSTWTSHSPEAFF
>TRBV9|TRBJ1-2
CASSQGRNYGYTF
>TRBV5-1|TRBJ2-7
CASSLPTGGVSYEQYF
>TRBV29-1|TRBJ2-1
CSVVRATGQFF
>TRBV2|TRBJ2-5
CASPGTSGGQETQYF
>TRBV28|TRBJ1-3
CASSLLGPSSGNTIYF
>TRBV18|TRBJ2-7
CASSPGTLSSYEQYF
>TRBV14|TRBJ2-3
CASSPGILRLTDTQYF
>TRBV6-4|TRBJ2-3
CASSDQSGGAPDTQYF
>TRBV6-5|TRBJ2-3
CASSYQIGVDTQYF
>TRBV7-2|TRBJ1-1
CASSLGGGTEAFF
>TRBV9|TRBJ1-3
CASSVGQESSGNTIYF
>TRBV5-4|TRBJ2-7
CATGDYEQYF
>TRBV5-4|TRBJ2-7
CASSFEAFGGRVSYEQYF
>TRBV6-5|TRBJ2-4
CASAPGGAKNIQYF
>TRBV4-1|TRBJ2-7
CASSQDFTGTLTYEQYF
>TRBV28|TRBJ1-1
CASSAQPRDFEAFF
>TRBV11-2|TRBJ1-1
CASEAGGTEAFF
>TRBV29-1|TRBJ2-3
CSAGTYRKSSTDTQYF
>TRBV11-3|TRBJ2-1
CASSFLGGTGNEQFF
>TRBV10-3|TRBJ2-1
CAISEPGPAEQFF
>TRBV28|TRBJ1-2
CASSLGTGGDVFYGYTF
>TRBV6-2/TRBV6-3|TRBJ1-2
CASSLKRTEANYGYTF
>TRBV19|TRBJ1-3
CASKEDAGNTIYF
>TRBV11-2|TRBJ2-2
CASSPAQGFFTGELFF
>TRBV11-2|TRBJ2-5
CASSFGGETQYF
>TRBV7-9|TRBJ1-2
CASSSKGRGNYGYTF
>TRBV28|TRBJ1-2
CASGGGPYGYTF
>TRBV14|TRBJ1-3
CASSHTASSGNTIYF
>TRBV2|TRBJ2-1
CASCMSINEQFF
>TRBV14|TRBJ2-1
CASSPLIGRPNYNEQFF
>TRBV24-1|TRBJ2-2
CATSGTGINTGELFF
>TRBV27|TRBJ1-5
CASSTRGYGYQPQHF
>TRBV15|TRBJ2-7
CATSRGDISYEQYF
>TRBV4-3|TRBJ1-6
CASSLRDLSYNSPLHF
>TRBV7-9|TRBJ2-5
CASSLAGQGAGETQYF
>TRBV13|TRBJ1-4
CASSRFDATNEKLFF
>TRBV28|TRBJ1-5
CASQKTRQGRSYSNQPQHF